The rows below give T cell receptor beta chains drawn from one sample of a study of T cells in localized non-small cell lung cancer. Sequenced by immunoSEQ multiplex PCR; TCRdb stores in-frame clones only, minus some. Of just over 1,500 clones in the sample, approximately 25% were seen once. This specimen consisted of lung tumor tissue, obtained before any cancer treatment. The origin of the receptors is a woman aged 40-75 years with stage II lung adenocarcinoma. CDR3s include the opening cysteine and the closing phenylalanine or tryptophan. The D gene is left open where the match is weak. Where a row states a size, it is once, few, many or the class of an expanded clone; other rows omit it.

NA TRBJ1-2 TRBD1 TRBV10-2 CASSTGQAEGLYGYTF TGCGCCAGCAGTACGGGACAGGCGGAAGGGCTCTATGGCTACACCTTC
NA TRBJ1-6 TRBD1 TRBV11-3 CASSSGTGGYNSALHF TGTGCCAGCAGTTCCGGGACAGGGGGGTATAATTCAGCCCTCCACTTT
few TRBJ1-1 NA TRBV11-3 CASSLITETNTEAFF TGTGCCAGCAGCTTAATAACAGAAACGAACACTGAAGCTTTCTTT
few TRBJ2-7 NA TRBV6-8 CASSPMVAGEQYF TGTGCCAGCAGCCCCATGGTAGCTGGCGAGCAGTACTTC
NA TRBJ2-1 TRBD2 TRBV29-1 CSAGGSTTSGIYNEQFF TGCAGCGCTGGGGGATCTACGACTAGCGGGATCTACAATGAGCAGTTCTTC
NA TRBJ1-1 NA TRBV28 CASTRDLLFSEAFF TGTGCCAGCACCAGGGACCTCCTCTTTTCTGAAGCTTTCTTT
few TRBJ2-2 TRBD1 TRBV11-3 CASSASRDRDAGELFF TGTGCCAGCAGCGCGTCCCGGGACAGGGACGCCGGGGAGCTGTTTTTT
NA TRBJ2-3 NA TRBV29-1 CSATTSTDTQYF TGCAGCGCCACTACCTCCACAGATACGCAGTATTTT
few TRBJ1-1 NA TRBV4-1 CASSREGLGAFF TGCGCCAGCAGCCGAGAGGGGCTAGGAGCTTTCTTT
large TRBJ2-3 TRBD2 TRBV11-3 CASSLELAGGRDTQYF TGTGCCAGCAGCTTGGAGCTAGCGGGAGGGAGAGATACGCAGTATTTT
NA TRBJ1-5 TRBD1 TRBV9 CASSRGQAIYQPQHF TGTGCCAGCAGCCGAGGACAGGCGATATATCAGCCCCAGCATTTT
NA TRBJ2-3 NA TRBV19 CASSIRTAGLTDTQYF TGTGCCAGTAGTATACGGACGGCGGGATTGACAGATACGCAGTATTTT
NA TRBJ1-2 TRBD1 TRBV28 CASSFQGGTNYGYTF TGTGCCAGCAGTTTTCAGGGGGGGACTAACTATGGCTACACCTTC
NA TRBJ1-2 NA TRBV28 CASSLSGARVFYWGYTF TGTGCCAGCAGTTTAAGTGGCGCACGGGTTTTTTATTGGGGCTACACCTTC
few TRBJ2-3 NA TRBV11-3 CASSLGGAGDTQYF TGTGCCAGCAGCTTAGGTGGGGCGGGAGATACGCAGTATTTT
NA TRBJ1-3 NA TRBV28 CASSLSTGSGNTIYF TGTGCCAGCAGTTTATCCACAGGCTCTGGAAACACCATATATTTT
NA TRBJ2-1 NA TRBV10-2 CASSVGSGSYNEQFF TGCGCCAGCAGTGTAGGAAGCGGTTCCTACAATGAGCAGTTCTTC
few TRBJ2-7 TRBD2 TRBV10-2 CASSERASGTYEQYF TGCGCCAGCAGTGAGAGAGCTAGCGGAACCTACGAGCAGTACTTC
NA TRBJ2-7 NA TRBV11-3 CASSLVRGITGQSSYEQYF TGTGCCAGCAGCTTAGTACGCGGGATTACGGGACAGAGTTCCTACGAGCAGTACTTC
NA TRBJ2-7 TRBD1 TRBV29-1 CSAGQGRYEQYF TGCAGCGCAGGACAGGGGAGATACGAGCAGTACTTC
NA TRBJ2-3 TRBD2 TRBV11-3 CASSSIAGEGADTQYF TGTGCCAGCAGCTCGATAGCGGGAGAGGGGGCAGATACGCAGTATTTT
NA TRBJ2-2 NA TRBV14 CASSPQAGPTGELFF TGTGCCAGCAGCCCCCAAGCTGGGCCCACCGGGGAGCTGTTTTTT
few TRBJ2-2 TRBD1 TRBV6-8 CASRQDRGRTGELFF TGTGCCAGCAGGCAGGACAGGGGGAGGACCGGGGAGCTGTTTTTT
few TRBJ1-4 TRBD1 TRBV28 CASSFRGQGAPNEKLFF TGTGCCAGCAGTTTTCGAGGACAGGGGGCACCTAATGAAAAACTGTTTTTT
NA TRBJ1-5 NA TRBV5-1 CASSLNGAVSNQPQHF TGCGCCAGCAGCTTAAATGGGGCGGTTAGCAATCAGCCCCAGCATTTT
medium-sized TRBJ2-6 TRBD1 TRBV6-8 CASSYGQGAGANVLTF TGTGCCAGCAGTTACGGACAGGGGGCTGGGGCCAACGTCCTGACTTTC
NA TRBJ1-4 TRBD1 TRBV28 CASSGTGGSFNEKLFF TGTGCCAGCAGCGGGACAGGGGGCTCATTTAATGAAAAACTGTTTTTT
few TRBJ2-2 NA TRBV7-5 CASSSGTGPTGELFF TGTGCCAGCAGCTCCGGGACAGGTCCCACCGGGGAGCTGTTTTTT
NA TRBJ2-3 NA TRBV25-1 CASSASGGSDTQYF TGTGCCAGCAGTGCTTCAGGGGGGTCGGATACGCAGTATTTT
medium-sized TRBJ2-7 NA TRBV11-3 CASSLEGTPTGEQYF TGTGCCAGCAGCTTAGAAGGGACACCCACCGGCGAGCAGTACTTC
NA TRBJ1-5 NA TRBV15 CATSSGSTGQPQHF TGTGCCACCAGCAGTGGCAGCACTGGGCAGCCCCAGCATTTT
NA TRBJ2-7 NA TRBV14 CASSLRVATSYEQYF TGTGCCAGCAGCCTCCGGGTTGCGACCTCCTACGAGCAGTACTTC
NA TRBJ2-7 NA TRBV11-3 CASSFLLASTYEQYF TGTGCCAGCAGCTTTCTTCTTGCCAGTACCTACGAGCAGTACTTC
large TRBJ1-1 NA TRBV6-8 CASGVGRNTEAFF TGTGCCAGCGGTGTGGGCCGGAACACTGAAGCTTTCTTT
large TRBJ2-1 TRBD1 TRBV9 CASSVSRTGASSYNEQFF TGTGCCAGCAGCGTCAGTAGGACAGGGGCGAGCTCCTACAATGAGCAGTTCTTC
NA TRBJ2-7 NA TRBV19 CASSTMGGGEPYEQYF TGTGCCAGTAGTACTATGGGAGGGGGCGAGCCCTACGAGCAGTACTTC
medium-sized TRBJ2-3 NA TRBV11-3 CASSRLQGVDTQYF TGTGCCAGCAGCCGTCTTCAGGGCGTAGATACGCAGTATTTT
NA TRBJ2-1 NA TRBV10-2 CASKPSRLGNEQFF TGCGCCAGCAAACCTAGCCGGTTAGGAAATGAGCAGTTCTTC
medium-sized TRBJ1-2 TRBD1 TRBV11-3 CASTSMGSGTGMGLRYGYTF TGTGCCAGCACCTCAATGGGGAGCGGGACAGGCATGGGTCTACGCTATGGCTACACCTTC
NA TRBJ2-2 NA TRBV30 CAWRAGLQVTGELFF TGTGCCTGGAGGGCCGGACTTCAGGTCACCGGGGAGCTGTTTTTT
NA TRBJ1-5 NA TRBV2 CATQDSNQPQHF TGTGCCACACAAGACAGCAATCAGCCCCAGCATTTT